The clone carrying this T cell receptor beta chain was seen just once. Its cognate antigen is unknown. One end of the junction is discordant with germline, which a read error may explain. This entry belongs to a study of a mutant IDH1 vaccine in newly diagnosed glioma. At the level of the study: The study started vaccination 4-6 weeks after radiotherapy alone, or with temozolomide cycles. Weeks 35 and 47 hosted visits V12 and V13, respectively.

Time point of the sample: week 35, safety follow-up. The content of each vaccine dose was 300 ug of mutant IDH1 20-mer peptide, and topical imiquimod accompanied it. Eight vaccine injections were given to patients in weeks 1, 3, 5, 7, 11, 15, 19 and 23. Per germline, CDR1 SSHAT and CDR2 FNYEAQ (reference sequence). This CDR3 comprises 17 residues. Sequenced by immunoSEQ multiplex PCR; TCRdb stores in-frame clones only, minus some. There are fewer than 45,000 clones in the sample; 85% to 90% occur only once, and about 1.5% lies in the top ten. The rearrangement links TRBV7-7 to TRBJ2-3; 9 bases map to TRBD2. Source: PBMCs, taken from a glioma patient whose treatment included an IDH1 peptide vaccine. The origin of this receptor is a man between 35 and 55 years old with glioma. The CDR3, as DNA: TGTGCTAGCAGCATTAGCGGGAGCCCCGGGGGAACAGATACGCAGTATTTT. Amino acids: CASSISGSPGGTDTQYF.